Below are 16 T cell receptor beta chains sequenced from a single sample in a study of blood T cell repertoires in COVID-19. The protocol was immunoSEQ multiplex PCR, while the TCRdb copy is restricted to in-frame clones and leaves out a portion. The table lists 50,000 to 80,000 clones, more than 75% of them singletons. The material sequenced was peripheral blood. These TCRs come from a human donor in a cohort sampled during active COVID-19.

The chain has TRBV5-6 and TRBJ2-2; D might be TRBD1 (6 bases). The CDR3 is 15 amino acids. Trimming stripped 1 base from V and 2 bases from J, with 9 bases between. In germline, CDR1 is SGHDT, CDR2 YYEEEE. CDR3 sequence reads: CASSLLDRNTGELFF. The CDR3, as DNA: TGTGCCAGCAGCTTGTTGGACAGAAACACCGGGGAGCTGTTTTTT.

This chain links TRBV7-8 with TRBJ2-2; D is uncertain. This CDR3 is built from 14 residues. V was shortened by 1 base and J by 4 bases, with 7 bases between the two germline ends. Germline lookup yields CDR1 SGHVS and CDR2 FQNEAQ. Here the CDR3 DNA reads TGTGCCAGCAGCTTAGGAGCCCTCACCGGGGAGCTGTTTTTT. Translation: CASSLGALTGELFF. Looking up the rest from reference TRBV7-8 and TRBJ2-2 gives the full variable domain: GAGVSQSPRYKVAKRGQDVALRCDPISGHVSLFWYQQALGQGPEFLTYFQNEAQLDKSGLPSDRFFAERPEGSVSTLKIQRTQQEDSAVYLCASSLGALTGELFFGEGSRLTVL.

The chain links TRBV7-8 to TRBJ1-1, with TRBD1 identical over 8 bases. J was trimmed by 7 bases and V by 0 bases; bases with no gene match: 7. The CDR3 extends over 15 amino acids. CDR1 is SGHVS and CDR2 is FQNEAQ in the germline V gene. The CDR3 DNA reads as TGTGCCAGCAGCTTAGCCCAGGGGGCGCGTAATGAAGCTTTCTTT. Translation: CASSLAQGARNEAFF.

The chain combines TRBV11-2 with TRBJ1-2; D may be TRBD1 (5 bases). V lost 4 bases and J lost 2, with 11 bases in between. The CDR3 has 14 amino acids. Looked up from germline, CDR1 is SGHAT and CDR2 is FQNNGV. The CDR3 bases are TGTGCCAGCAGCTCACTAACAGGAAACTATGGCTACACCTTC. It is translated as CASSSLTGNYGYTF.

J is TRBJ1-1 and V is TRBV14, with a weak D call TRBD1 (5 bases). In germline, CDR1 is SGHDN, CDR2 FVKESK. The length of the CDR3 is 16 residues. Trimming shortened V by 1 base and J by 4 bases, and 16 bases separated the two germline ends. The CDR3 nucleotides are TGTGCCAGCAGCCAAGCCACAGGACGGCAGTCCACTGAAGCTTTCTTT. Its protein product is CASSQATGRQSTEAFF.

This clone appeared a single time. The chain uses TRBV11-2 and TRBJ2-1; weak D call: TRBD1 (5 bases). The germline gives CDR1 SGHAT, CDR2 FQNNGV. The germline V and J ends were trimmed by 0 bases and 10 bases, with 10 bases remaining between them. The CDR3 is 13 residues long. The CDR3 here is CASSLDLQGEQFF. The DNA of the CDR3 is TGTGCCAGCAGCTTAGATCTTCAGGGAGAGCAGTTCTTC. The variable domain in full, completed from reference TRBV11-2 and TRBJ2-1, reads EAGVAQSPRYKIIEKRQSVAFWCNPISGHATLYWYQQILGQGPKLLIQFQNNGVVDDSQLPKDRFSAERLKGVDSTLKIQPAKLEDSAVYLCASSLDLQGEQFFGPGTRLTVL.

This sequence joins TRBV19 and TRBJ1-4, with D perhaps TRBD1 (6 bases). Trimming took 7 bases from V and 5 from J, leaving 11 bases between them. CDR3 length: 13 amino acids. The germline gives CDR1 LNHDA, CDR2 SQIVND (reference sequence). CDR3 residues: CASTGQLNEKLFF. DNA for the CDR3: TGTGCCAGTACCGGACAGCTGAATGAAAAACTGTTTTTT.

This chain uses TRBV29-1 with TRBJ2-1; a possible D gene is TRBD2 (6 bases). The CDR3 consists of 15 residues. The germline V and J ends were trimmed by 6 bases and 4 bases, with 19 bases remaining between them. Germline lookup yields CDR1 SQVTM and CDR2 ANQGSEA. CDR3 residues: CSVAPPGTQYNEQFF. As DNA, the CDR3 is TGCAGCGTCGCCCCCCCCGGGACTCAGTACAATGAGCAGTTCTTC.

V is TRBV6-2 or TRBV6-3 and J is TRBJ2-2; 11 nucleotides match TRBD1. The CDR3 is 15 residues long. Trimming cost V 4 bases and J 5 bases; bases outside gene matches: 3. Looked up from germline, CDR1 is MNHEY and CDR2 is SVGEGT. This CDR3 is CASSSGQGATGELFF. The DNA of the CDR3 is TGTGCCAGCAGTTCCGGACAGGGGGCTACCGGGGAGCTGTTTTTT.

The V gene is TRBV6-1, the J gene TRBJ2-7; 11 bases fit TRBD2. Germline lookup yields CDR1 MNHNS and CDR2 SASEGT. The CDR3 runs to 18 residues. The trim removed 0 bases at V and 2 bases at J, leaving 9 bases unmatched. As DNA, the CDR3 is TGTGCCAGCAGTGAAGCGCTTCGAGGACTAGCGGGTACCTACGAGCAGTACTTC. Translation gives CASSEALRGLAGTYEQYF.

The chain employs TRBV9 and TRBJ2-2; 9 bases match TRBD1. Germline CDR1 reads SGDLS; CDR2 reads YYNGEE. The CDR3 length is 15 residues. The V segment lost 5 bases and the J segment 4 bases; nucleotides outside the gene matches: 6. The CDR3 DNA follows: TGTGCCAGCAGTCCGGGACAGGGCGGCACCGGGGAGCTGTTTTTT. Protein product: CASSPGQGGTGELFF.

This CDR3 reads CASSTGTGFSYNEQFF. CDR3 nucleotide sequence: TGTGCCAGCAGCACAGGGACAGGTTTCTCCTACAATGAGCAGTTCTTC. The chain uses TRBV9 and TRBJ2-1; 8 bases map to TRBD1. CDR1 is SGDLS, CDR2 YYNGEE, per germline. V dropped 4 bases and J dropped 0; count of bases not matched to a gene: 6. The CDR3 is 16 amino acids.

The rearrangement joins TRBV9 to TRBJ2-4, with 11 bases matching TRBD2. Per the germline V gene, CDR1 is SGDLS and CDR2 is YYNGEE. V was pared by 0 bases and J by 5 bases, with 7 bases of the junction left unmatched. This CDR3 region has 17 residues. The CDR3 region is CASSVDGSGGAQNIQYF. The CDR3 nucleotides are TGTGCCAGCAGCGTAGATGGTAGCGGGGGGGCCCAAAACATTCAGTACTTC. The entire variable domain, with the rest obtained from reference TRBV9 and TRBJ2-4, is as follows: DSGVTQTPKHLITATGQRVTLRCSPRSGDLSVYWYQQSLDQGLQFLIQYYNGEERAKGNILERFSAQQFPDLHSELNLSSLELGDSALYFCASSVDGSGGAQNIQYFGAGTRLSVL.

In nucleotides, the CDR3 is TGCGCCAGCAGCTCGGGAGGGGGGCCCACTGAAGCTTTCTTT. Translated, it gives CASSSGGGPTEAFF. This sequence joins TRBV10-2 and TRBJ1-1; a possible D gene is TRBD1 (6 bases). Trimming removed 6 bases from V and 4 bases from J, with 15 bases in between. The CDR3 loop spans 14 amino acids. In germline, CDR1 is WSHSY, CDR2 SAAADI.

The V gene is TRBV7-9, the J gene TRBJ1-3, with TRBD1 matching over 8 bases. The trim removed 4 bases at V and 4 bases at J, leaving 9 bases unmatched. Germline CDR1 reads SEHNR; CDR2 reads FQNEAQ (reference sequence). This CDR3 has 16 amino acids. The CDR3 DNA is TGTGCCAGCAGCTCGACCCTGGACAGGGCGGGAAACACCATATATTTT. It translates to CASSSTLDRAGNTIYF.

The chain has TRBV7-2 and TRBJ1-5; 8 bases line up with TRBD1. The CDR3 spans 15 residues. CDR1 and CDR2 from the germline V gene are SGHTA and FQGNSA. The ends lost 5 bases at V and 3 bases at J; junction bases unmatched: 6. CDR3 region: CASSATGQVNQPQHF. The CDR3 region has the DNA TGTGCCAGCAGCGCCACGGGACAGGTCAATCAGCCCCAGCATTTT.